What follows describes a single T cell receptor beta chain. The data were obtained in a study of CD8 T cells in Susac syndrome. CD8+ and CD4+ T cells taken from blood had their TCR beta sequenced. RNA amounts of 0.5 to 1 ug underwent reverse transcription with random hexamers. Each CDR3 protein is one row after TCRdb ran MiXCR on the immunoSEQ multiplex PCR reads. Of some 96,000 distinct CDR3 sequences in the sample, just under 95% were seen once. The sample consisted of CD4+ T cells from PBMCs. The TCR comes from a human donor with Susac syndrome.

CDR3 loop: CSARPGGYEQYF. In nucleotides, the CDR3 is TGCAGTGCCCGGCCAGGGGGCTACGAGCAGTACTTC. This sequence joins TRBV29-1 and TRBJ2-7; 7 bases are shared with TRBD1. Per germline, CDR1 SQVTM and CDR2 ANQGSEA. The CDR3 extends over 12 amino acids.